This entry lists 28 T cell receptor beta chains sequenced from one sample in a study of glioma-infiltrating T cells. The iRepertoire nested amplicon-rescue multiplex PCR amplified TCR alpha and beta CDR3s from RNA. One entry per CDR3 protein results from TCRdb running MiXCR on the multiplex PCR reads. Among approximately 130,000 distinct CDR3 sequences, under 30% were seen once, and the ten largest hold around a quarter. The source material was glioma tissue, nonneoplastic brain tissue, or PBMCs (not recorded which). These receptors were collected from a human donor with low-grade glioma or glioblastoma, undergoing nonglioma brain surgery, or in good health (not recorded which).

The rearrangement joins TRBV3-1 to TRBJ2-6, with D perhaps matching TRBD1 or TRBD2 (6 bases each). This CDR3 spans 16 amino acids. Germline CDR1 reads LGHDT; CDR2 reads YNNKEL (reference sequence). Trimming shortened V by 3 bases and J by 3 bases, and 12 bases separated the two germline ends. CDR3: CASSHTGTGGANVLTF. The CDR3 nucleotides read TGTGCCAGCAGCCATACAGGGACTGGTGGGGCCAACGTCCTGACTTTC.

This clonotype came up a few times. V and J are TRBV2 and TRBJ1-6; D gene uncertain. CDR1 is SNHLY and CDR2 is FYNNEI in the germline V gene. The CDR3 extends over 15 amino acids. V was cut by 7 bases and J by 7 bases, with 17 bases left in between. The CDR3 coding sequence is TGTGCCAGCAAGGAGGGATGGGTCAACAATTCACCCCTCCACTTT. Translating gives CASKEGWVNNSPLHF.

This clonotype was detected ten times or more. This chain connects TRBV6-1 to TRBJ2-3; D gene unclear. CDR1 and CDR2 (germline): MNHNS, SASEGT. This CDR3 spans 13 amino acids. V lost 5 bases, J lost 4 bases, and 10 bases lay in between. The CDR3 coding sequence is TGTGCCAGCAGTCCCGTGAGGCCAGATACGCAGTATTTT. It encodes CASSPVRPDTQYF.

This clonotype has a count of ten or more. The chain carries TRBV20-1 and TRBJ2-3, with TRBD2 identical over 10 bases. This CDR3 spans 14 amino acids. Germline V gene sequence: CDR1 DFQATT, CDR2 SNEGSKA (reference sequence). V gave up 3 bases and J gave up 2 bases; unmatched junction bases: 2. The CDR3 DNA reads as TGCAGTGCTAGGGGACTAGCGTTCACAGATACGCAGTATTTT. Translating it yields CSARGLAFTDTQYF.

This chain connects TRBV24-1 to TRBJ2-2; D gene unclear. This CDR3 comprises 18 residues. V lost 0 bases, J lost 4 bases, and 17 bases lay in between. Germline assignment: CDR1 KGHDR and CDR2 SFDVKD. In DNA form, the CDR3 reads TGTGCCACCAGTGATTTGCGCGCAGGCCCGTCCAGCACCGGGGAGCTGTTTTTT. This translates into CATSDLRAGPSSTGELFF.

The table lists this clonotype with many counts. This chain links TRBV28 with TRBJ2-7; TRBD1 is a possible D gene (6 bases). V gave up 3 bases and J gave up 6 bases, with 9 bases separating them. Germline V CDR1 and CDR2: MDHEN, SYDVKM. This CDR3 comprises 12 residues. The CDR3 coding sequence is TGTGCCAGCAGTTTGGGCAGGGGCGAGCAGTACGTC. Protein: CASSLGRGEQYV.

This clonotype has ten or more counts. The chain is built from TRBV12-3 or TRBV12-4 and TRBJ2-3; no firm D call. This CDR3 region has 14 residues. V was pared by 6 bases and J by 0 bases, with 10 bases between. CDR3 loop: CASREETSTDTQYF. The CDR3, as DNA: TGTGCCAGCAGGGAAGAGACTAGCACAGATACGCAGTATTTT.

This clonotype appeared many times. The genes are TRBV6-6 and TRBJ1-1; no firm D call. V was trimmed by 2 bases and J by 1 base, leaving 8 bases between them. The CDR3 contains 14 residues. Germline lookup yields CDR1 MNHNY and CDR2 SVGAGI (reference sequence). For the CDR3, the DNA is TGTGCCAGCAGTTACATGAACAGGAACACTGAAGCTTTCTTT. This gives the protein CASSYMNRNTEAFF.

V usage is TRBV11-2 and J usage is TRBJ2-2, with 10 positions matching TRBD2. Germline V gene sequence: CDR1 SGHAT, CDR2 FQNNGV. Unmatched junction bases numbered 6, after V lost 4 bases and J lost 4 bases. This CDR3 is built from 16 residues. The CDR3 is CASSSLAGDGTGELFF. The DNA for the CDR3 is TGTGCCAGCAGCTCGCTAGCGGGGGATGGCACCGGGGAGCTGTTTTTT.

Comment on this clonotype: This may be a read error: a much more frequent sequence differs by one nucleotide. The CDR3 DNA is TGTGCCAGCACCGAGGGGACACCATATATTTCACCCCTCCACTTT. It yields the protein CASTEGTPYISPLHF. The J gene is TRBJ1-6, the V gene TRBV28; perhaps TRBD1 as D (6 bases). Germline V gene sequence: CDR1 MDHEN, CDR2 SYDVKM. The CDR3 runs to 15 residues.

Note on this clonotype: Possible read error: a much larger clone is one base away. The CDR3 DNA sequence: TGTGCCAGCAGCTACGGGACCCTAGGGGAGACCCAGTACGTC. Encoded protein: CASSYGTLGETQYV. V usage is TRBV7-9 and J usage is TRBJ2-7; D is perhaps TRBD1 or TRBD2 (5 bases each). CDR1 and CDR2 from the germline V gene are SEHNR and FQNEAQ (reference sequence). V was cut by 4 bases and J by 10 bases, with 20 bases left in between. The CDR3 is 14 amino acids.

This sequence joins TRBV28 and TRBJ2-3; 8 bases are shared with TRBD2. The ends lost 5 bases at V and 5 bases at J; junction bases unmatched: 9. Germline values: CDR1 MDHEN, CDR2 SYDVKM. The CDR3 length is 15 residues. CDR3 loop: CASSPPGGGGDTQYF. The CDR3 nucleotides read TGTGCCAGCAGTCCCCCGGGGGGGGGAGGAGATACGCAGTATTTT. The variable domain in full, completed from reference TRBV28 and TRBJ2-3, reads DVKVTQSSRYLVKRTGEKVFLECVQDMDHENMFWYRQDPGLGLRLIYFSYDVKMKEKGDIPEGYSVSREKKERFSLILESASTNQTSMYLCASSPPGGGGDTQYFGPGTRLTVL.

This clonotype was counted ten times or more. V gene TRBV27 combines with J gene TRBJ2-5, with a possible D match to TRBD1 (6 bases). With 3 bases removed from V and 4 bases from J, the gap between germline ends came to 18 bases. The germline gives CDR1 MNHEY, CDR2 SMNVEV (reference sequence). The CDR3 runs 16 residues. CDR3 in DNA: TGTGCCAGCAGTTTTAACCCTTGGACAGCAGGAGAGACCCAGTACTTC. Amino acids: CASSFNPWTAGETQYF.

The genes are TRBV28 and TRBJ2-7; D possibly corresponds to TRBD1 (7 bases). CDR1 and CDR2 (germline): MDHEN, SYDVKM. This CDR3 region has 15 residues. Trimming removed 5 bases at V and 4 bases at J, with 18 bases between. The CDR3 sequence is CASSTGGGGIYEQYV. The CDR3 DNA reads TGTGCCAGCAGTACAGGTGGAGGGGGCATATACGAGCAGTACGTC.

This clonotype was seen more than once but under ten times. The chain recombines TRBV7-8 with TRBJ1-5; D possibly corresponds to TRBD1 (5 bases). The CDR3 runs 15 residues. CDR1 SGHVS and CDR2 FQNEAQ come from the germline V gene. Trimming removed 6 bases from V and 2 bases from J, with 14 bases in between. CDR3 loop: CASSPPAGRNQPQHF. DNA for the CDR3: TGTGCCAGCAGTCCTCCCGCGGGACGCAATCAGCCCCAGCATTTT.

There are a few counts of this clonotype. The chain uses TRBV6-1 and TRBJ2-3, with 7 positions matching TRBD2. CDR1 and CDR2 from the germline V gene are MNHNS and SASEGT. V gave up 6 bases and J gave up 4 bases; unmatched junction bases: 7. CDR3 size: 14 residues. CDR3 region: CASRGRRGADTQYF. The CDR3, as DNA: TGTGCCAGCAGGGGACGCCGGGGGGCAGATACGCAGTATTTT.

This clonotype showed up many times. This chain uses TRBV7-9 with TRBJ1-1; unclear D gene. This CDR3 is built from 12 residues. Trimming took 8 bases from V and 10 from J, leaving 17 bases between them. Germline loops: CDR1 SEHNR, CDR2 FQNEAQ (reference sequence). The CDR3 sequence is CASAWEGLSAFF. In DNA, the CDR3 is TGTGCCAGCGCCTGGGAGGGATTGTCAGCTTTCTTT.

The chain has TRBV6-1 and TRBJ1-1; 8 bases match TRBD1. CDR1 is MNHNS, CDR2 SASEGT, per germline. V lost 6 bases, J lost 1 base, and 7 bases stayed unmatched. This CDR3 is 15 amino acids long. The CDR3 sequence is CASSPRGQGNTEAFF. The CDR3 DNA sequence: TGTGCCAGCAGCCCGAGAGGACAGGGGAACACTGAAGCTTTCTTT.

This clonotype has ten or more counts. The J gene is TRBJ1-5, the V gene TRBV7-9, with 11 nucleotides matching TRBD1. The ends lost 5 bases at V and 3 bases at J; junction bases unmatched: 6. CDR1 is SEHNR, CDR2 FQNEAQ, per germline (reference sequence). The CDR3 loop spans 16 amino acids. The CDR3 spells CASSPRDRGDNQPQHF. The CDR3 DNA is TGTGCCAGCAGCCCCCGGGACAGGGGGGACAATCAGCCCCAGCATTTT.

This clonotype turned up a few times. The V call is TRBV7-2, the J call TRBJ1-5; tentatively, D is TRBD1 (6 bases). V was clipped by 2 bases and J by 3 bases, with 20 bases between them. Germline lookup yields CDR1 SGHTA and CDR2 FQGNSA. The CDR3 runs 18 residues. CDR3 residues: CASSLRGGRNSHNQPQHF. The DNA for the CDR3 is TGTGCCAGCAGCTTACGGGGGGGCCGTAATTCACACAATCAGCCCCAGCATTTT.

V and J are TRBV18 and TRBJ1-2; D gene unclear. There are 13 residues in the CDR3. CDR1 KGHSH and CDR2 LQKENI come from the germline V gene. V was pared by 3 bases and J by 4 bases, with 9 bases between. CDR3: CASSPSGGYGYTF. CDR3 DNA sequence: TGTGCCAGCTCACCTTCAGGTGGCTATGGCTACACCTTC.

This clonotype appeared a few times. The chain recombines TRBV19 with TRBJ2-1; 7 bases match TRBD1. The CDR3 extends over 13 amino acids. J gave up 3 bases and V 5 bases, and 1 base lay outside the gene matches. Germline CDR1 reads LNHDA; CDR2 reads SQIVND (reference sequence). CDR3 sequence reads: CASSRDSYNEQFF. The CDR3 DNA is TGTGCCAGTAGTCGGGACAGCTACAATGAGCAGTTCTTC.

This clonotype was counted ten times or more. The rearrangement links TRBV6-1 to TRBJ2-7, with D hard to call. In germline, CDR1 is MNHNS, CDR2 SASEGT. Trimming stripped 5 bases from V and 4 bases from J, with 18 bases between. The CDR3 consists of 15 residues. CDR3 residues: CASSPPGLISYEQYV. The CDR3 DNA sequence: TGTGCCAGCAGTCCCCCCGGGCTTATCTCATACGAGCAGTACGTC.

This clonotype was seen many times. This rearrangement joins TRBV7-2 to TRBJ1-2; D ambiguous. Trimming shortened V by 3 bases and J by 2 bases, and 4 bases separated the two germline ends. The CDR3 runs to 12 residues. CDR1 and CDR2 (germline): SGHTA, FQGNSA. The CDR3 coding sequence is TGTGCCAGCAGCTTGCAGAACTATGGCTACACCTTC. This gives the protein CASSLQNYGYTF.

The chain is built from TRBV2 and TRBJ1-1; tentatively, D is TRBD1 (6 bases). This CDR3 spans 12 amino acids. CDR1 is SNHLY, CDR2 FYNNEI, per germline. V was shortened by 6 bases and J by 6 bases, with 11 bases between the two germline ends. CDR3: CASSHRVSEAFF. The CDR3 bases are TGTGCCAGCAGCCACAGGGTTTCTGAAGCTTTCTTT.

Note on this clonotype: A much larger clone sits a single nucleotide away, making a read error possible. In DNA form, the CDR3 reads TGTGCCAGCAGCGACAGGAATGAGAAGTTCTTC. It translates to CASSDRNEKFF. The chain has TRBV6-2 or TRBV6-3 and TRBJ2-1; maybe TRBD1 (6 bases). The CDR3 is made up of 11 amino acids. The germline V gene has CDR1 MNHEY and CDR2 SVGEGT.

The CDR3 here is CASSEGTGAGELFF. The CDR3 region has the DNA TGTGCCAGTAGTGAAGGGACAGGGGCCGGGGAGCTGTTTTTT. The chain couples TRBV19 to TRBJ2-2; 10 bases match TRBD1. The germline V gene has CDR1 LNHDA and CDR2 SQIVND (reference sequence). This CDR3 is built from 14 residues. V shed 5 bases, J shed 6 bases, and the junction held 3 bases outside the gene matches. The full variable domain, rest sourced from reference TRBV19 and TRBJ2-2, is DGGITQSPKYLFRKEGQNVTLSCEQNLNHDAMYWYRQDPGQGLRLIYYSQIVNDFQKGDIAEGYSVSREKKESFPLTVTSAQKNPTAFYLCASSEGTGAGELFFGEGSRLTVL.

In its sample, this clonotype was seen many times. The chain joins TRBV7-9 to TRBJ1-1, with no clear D. The CDR3 covers 13 residues. Germline CDR1 reads SEHNR; CDR2 reads FQNEAQ (reference sequence). With 1 base removed from V and 1 base from J, the gap between germline ends came to 4 bases. CDR3 region: CASSLGENTEAFF. In DNA, the CDR3 is TGTGCCAGCAGCTTAGGGGAGAACACTGAAGCTTTCTTT.